These T cell receptor beta chains were read from a single sample in a study of vaccination and CD4 T cells after COVID-19. These receptors have no known antigen. MiXCR, applied by TCRdb to the PCR reads, yields one record per CDR3 protein. The repertoire has fewer than 15,000 distinct CDR3 sequences, 30% to 40% of them found once; the top ten carry approximately 30%. Sample: CD4+ T cells from blood, cultured in vitro, taken before SARS-CoV-2 vaccination. All receptors come from a human donor who received a COVID-19 vaccine. The CDR3 runs from the conserved cysteine through the conserved F or W. D genes are given only for firm matches. Clone sizes are given selectively: once, few, many, or a class where the clone is expanded.

J	V	size	D	CDR3	DNA
TRBJ2-3	TRBV20-1	-	TRBD2	CSANLAGGTQYF	TGCAGTGCTAATTTGGCGGGGGGTACGCAGTATTTT
TRBJ2-7	TRBV7-9	-	TRBD2	CASSLVVGSGGAGEQYF	TGTGCCAGCAGCTTAGTAGTTGGTAGCGGGGGGGCGGGCGAGCAGTACTTC
TRBJ2-1	TRBV24-1	-	-	CATQRASSYNEQFF	TGTGCCACCCAGAGGGCTAGCTCCTACAATGAGCAGTTCTTC
TRBJ2-3	TRBV7-2	few	-	CASSLVLWDTQYF	TGTGCCAGCAGCTTAGTCCTATGGGATACGCAGTATTTT
TRBJ1-2	TRBV2	-	TRBD1	CASSRDSSYTF	TGTGCCAGCAGTAGGGACAGTAGCTACACCTTC
TRBJ1-4	TRBV6-1	few	-	CASGTVNEKLFF	TGTGCTTCAGGAACAGTTAATGAAAAACTGTTTTTT
TRBJ1-1	TRBV14	few	-	CASSQAYRNTEAFF	TGTGCCAGCAGCCAAGCGTACAGGAACACTGAAGCTTTCTTT
TRBJ1-5	TRBV18	-	-	CASSPSAGDSNQPQHF	TGTGCCAGCTCACCATCGGCAGGGGATAGCAATCAGCCCCAGCATTTT
TRBJ2-2	TRBV18	-	TRBD1	CASSRRQGMSPNTGELFF	TGTGCCAGCTCACGACGACAGGGAATGAGTCCGAACACCGGGGAGCTGTTTTTT
TRBJ2-4	TRBV6-1	few	-	CASSAGPNIQYF	TGTGCCAGCAGTGCGGGACCCAACATTCAGTACTTC
TRBJ2-2	TRBV2	-	TRBD1	CASSSDRALELFF	TGTGCCAGCAGTTCGGACAGGGCCCTGGAGCTGTTTTTT
TRBJ2-5	TRBV19	-	-	CASSIERQPQETQYF	TGTGCCAGTAGTATTGAGCGGCAGCCCCAAGAGACCCAGTACTTC
TRBJ2-2	TRBV7-3	-	TRBD1	CASSPTGGNTGELFF	TGTGCCAGCAGCCCGACAGGGGGCAACACCGGGGAGCTGTTTTTT
TRBJ2-5	TRBV7-9	few	-	CASSPGPYQETQYF	TGTGCCAGCAGCCCGGGACCGTACCAAGAGACCCAGTACTTC
TRBJ2-2	TRBV19	few	-	CASSIRNLRGTGELFF	TGTGCCAGTAGTATTCGGAACCTTAGGGGGACCGGGGAGCTGTTTTTT
TRBJ2-3	TRBV20-1	-	-	CSARDWEVGGGATDTQYF	TGCAGTGCTAGAGATTGGGAAGTAGGAGGGGGGGCGACAGATACGCAGTATTTT
TRBJ1-5	TRBV7-8	medium-sized	-	CASSLGQNQPQHF	TGTGCCAGCAGCTTAGGCCAGAATCAGCCCCAGCATTTT
TRBJ1-1	TRBV30	-	-	CAWSVRGGLKAFF	TGTGCCTGGAGTGTACGGGGAGGGCTGAAAGCTTTCTTT
TRBJ2-7	TRBV18	-	-	CASSATTYEQYF	TGTGCCAGCTCCGCGACCACCTACGAGCAGTACTTC
TRBJ1-2	TRBV27	-	-	CASSKSATYGYTF	TGTGCCAGCAGTAAATCAGCCACCTATGGCTACACCTTC
TRBJ1-1	TRBV7-3	-	TRBD1	CASSSGQALQAFF	TGTGCCAGCAGCTCAGGACAGGCTCTTCAAGCTTTCTTT
TRBJ1-6	TRBV6-1	few	TRBD1	CASSVRQGRTYNSPLHF	TGTGCCAGCAGTGTCCGACAGGGAAGGACCTATAATTCACCCCTCCACTTT
TRBJ1-6	TRBV11-2	-	-	CASSFRGQSNSPLHF	TGTGCCAGCAGCTTCAGAGGACAGTCTAATTCACCCCTCCACTTT
TRBJ1-6	TRBV6-5	-	TRBD1	CASSSRQGNSYNSPLHF	TGTGCCAGCAGTTCCAGACAGGGGAACTCCTATAATTCACCCCTCCACTTT
TRBJ1-5	TRBV1	-	-	CTSSQDRTGAANQPQHF	TGCACCAGCAGCCAAGATCGGACAGGGGCGGCCAATCAGCCCCAGCATTTT
TRBJ1-4	TRBV25-1	-	-	CASSGVESIQEKLFF	TGTGCCAGCAGTGGGGTGGAGAGCATTCAGGAAAAACTGTTTTTT
TRBJ2-2	TRBV15	few	TRBD1	CATSRAGTGGNTGELFF	TGTGCCACCAGCAGAGCGGGGACAGGGGGAAACACCGGGGAGCTGTTTTTT
TRBJ2-2	TRBV5-8	-	-	CASSLSGLRGTGELFF	TGTGCCAGCAGCTTGTCGGGGCTGAGGGGGACCGGGGAGCTGTTTTTT
TRBJ1-2	TRBV7-2	-	-	CASSLREGGLRGYTF	TGTGCCAGCAGCCTGCGTGAGGGCGGACTTCGGGGCTACACCTTC
TRBJ2-1	TRBV19	-	TRBD1	CASSIRSRDRLSTWAPDNEQFF	TGTGCCAGTAGTATAAGGTCACGGGACAGGCTTTCTACCTGGGCCCCAGACAATGAGCAGTTCTTC
TRBJ2-5	TRBV7-3	few	-	CASSLGGGETQYF	TGTGCCAGCAGCTTAGGTGGGGGAGAGACCCAGTACTTC
TRBJ1-4	TRBV2	-	TRBD1	CASSETRTGHEKLFF	TGTGCCAGCAGTGAAACTCGGACAGGGCATGAAAAACTGTTTTTT
TRBJ1-2	TRBV7-9	few	TRBD1	CASSLPGGGNGYTF	TGTGCCAGCAGCTTACCAGGGGGAGGGAATGGCTACACCTTC
TRBJ2-7	TRBV25-1	-	-	CASSEGWRVGYEQYF	TGTGCCAGCAGTGAAGGCTGGAGGGTGGGCTACGAGCAGTACTTC
TRBJ2-1	TRBV30	few	-	CAWSLGGSYNEQFF	TGTGCCTGGAGTCTGGGGGGCTCCTACAATGAGCAGTTCTTC
TRBJ1-2	TRBV6-5	-	-	CASSYSVVADGYTF	TGTGCCAGCAGTTACTCGGTTGTAGCGGATGGCTACACCTTC
TRBJ2-7	TRBV5-1	-	-	CASSFSGSTSYEQYF	TGCGCCAGCAGCTTCTCCGGGTCTACATCCTACGAGCAGTACTTC
TRBJ2-1	TRBV10-3	few	-	CAISESRTEQFF	TGTGCCATCAGTGAGTCGAGGACGGAGCAGTTCTTC
TRBJ2-1	TRBV6-1	-	-	CASSVLAYNEQFF	TGTGCCAGCAGTGTGTTGGCGTACAATGAGCAGTTCTTC
TRBJ1-6	TRBV21-1	-	-	CASSKEGRDSHSSLHF	TGTGCCAGCAGCAAAGAGGGGAGGGACTCCCACTCCTCGCTCCACTTT
TRBJ2-5	TRBV30	-	TRBD1	CAWDDRGQETQYF	TGTGCCTGGGATGACAGGGGACAAGAGACCCAGTACTTC
TRBJ2-7	TRBV6-2/TRBV6-3	-	-	CASSWSYEQYF	TGTGCCAGCAGTTGGTCCTACGAGCAGTACTTC
TRBJ2-7	TRBV11-2	-	-	CASSLDRPTYEQYF	TGTGCCAGCAGCTTAGATCGACCGACCTACGAGCAGTACTTC
TRBJ1-2	TRBV7-9	-	TRBD1	CASSLRGGLNYGYTF	TGTGCCAGCAGCTTAAGAGGGGGCCTTAACTATGGCTACACCTTC
TRBJ2-2	TRBV10-3	-	-	CAIRDRDGNTGELFF	TGTGCCATCAGGGACCGGGACGGGAACACCGGGGAGCTGTTTTTT
TRBJ2-3	TRBV7-8	few	-	CASSFASREATQYF	TGTGCCAGCAGCTTTGCCTCAAGGGAAGCGACGCAGTATTTT
TRBJ2-1	TRBV19	-	-	CASGGDGSSYNEQFF	TGTGCCAGTGGAGGGGACGGCAGCTCCTACAATGAGCAGTTCTTC